Shown below are 5 T cell receptor beta chains from a single sample sequenced in a study of PD-L1 blockade in urothelial cancer. Sequencing used immunoSEQ multiplex PCR; TCRdb keeps in-frame clones, though not all of them. The data hold over 45,000 clones, with 86% observed a single time. This material consisted of PBMCs, taken around atezolizumab (anti-PD-L1) treatment. The receptors derive from a man aged 50-59 years with urothelial cancer.

A single count supports this clone. This chain joins TRBV11-3 and TRBJ2-7; maybe TRBD1 (6 bases). The V and J ends lost 2 bases and 9 bases respectively, with 35 bases between them. Germline loops: CDR1 SGHNT, CDR2 YENEEA. The CDR3 consists of 20 residues. The CDR3 here is CASSLRSRRGRGRTEGWQYF. CDR3 in DNA: TGTGCCAGCAGCTTAAGGAGTAGAAGGGGCAGGGGCCGAACCGAAGGATGGCAGTACTTC.

The chain combines TRBV10-1 with TRBJ2-5, with TRBD2 matching 7 bases. J lost 5 bases, V lost 8 bases, and 14 bases had no gene match. Germline CDR1 reads WNHNN; CDR2 reads SYGVQD (reference sequence). The CDR3 loop spans 15 amino acids. The CDR3 DNA follows: TGCGCCAGCCCCTTTTCCGCGGGAGAAGGCGAGACCCAGTACTTC. It codes for CASPFSAGEGETQYF.

V gene TRBV14 combines with J gene TRBJ1-1; 7 bases agree with TRBD1. With V trimmed by 1 base and J by 1 base, 9 bases remained unmatched. Germline loops: CDR1 SGHDN, CDR2 FVKESK. The length of the CDR3 is 17 residues. This CDR3 is CASSQGRWTGANTEAFF. As DNA, the CDR3 is TGTGCCAGCAGCCAAGGAAGATGGACAGGAGCGAACACTGAAGCTTTCTTT.

The J gene is TRBJ2-7, the V gene TRBV11-2; 11 bases map to TRBD2. The CDR3 runs 16 residues. The germline V gene encodes CDR1 SGHAT and CDR2 FQNNGV. With V trimmed by 1 base and J by 12 bases, 14 bases remained unmatched. CDR3 DNA sequence: TGTGCCAGCAGCTTAGGAGGTGGACTAGCGGGTCTAAGGTCGTACTTC. This gives the protein CASSLGGGLAGLRSYF.

The chain uses TRBV27 and TRBJ2-7, with TRBD2 as a possible D gene (6 bases). Germline V lookup: CDR1 MNHEY, CDR2 SMNVEV (reference sequence). The CDR3 has 15 residues. V lost 3 bases to trimming and J lost 2 bases, with 14 bases between them. CDR3 protein: CASSFGLTVTYEQYF. The CDR3 DNA follows: TGTGCCAGCAGTTTCGGACTAACGGTTACCTACGAGCAGTACTTC.